Presented here are 7 T cell receptor beta chains from one specimen sequenced in a study of T cell repertoires in cytomegalovirus infection (dated by TCRdb to the late 2010s). The sequencer was an Illumina HiSeq 1500. TCRdb passed the public sequencing reads through fastp at Q25 and MiXCR, retaining productive beta sequences. Identical CDR3 proteins give one entry, which carries the most common genes and DNA. This sample has hundreds of thousands of distinct CDR3 sequences in its table, and roughly 35% of those were observed once. The ten largest clones take up about 2.8% of the sample. The sample taken for sequencing was PBMCs. These receptors originate from a human donor in good health (CMV status not recorded). Some clones in this sample may be carry-over from other donors' samples.

V is TRBV9 and J is TRBJ2-7, with D perhaps given as TRBD1 or TRBD2 (6 bases each). Germline assignment: CDR1 SGDLS and CDR2 YYNGEE. The CDR3 consists of 16 residues. Trimming took off 3 bases at V and 2 bases at J, with 18 bases between the two ends. CDR3 residues: CASSGGVGQFPYEQYF. For the CDR3, the DNA is TGTGCCAGCAGCGGGGGGGTCGGACAGTTTCCCTACGAGCAGTACTTC.

This clonotype was counted only a few times. The gene calls are TRBV19 and TRBJ2-1; D possibly corresponds to TRBD2 (6 bases). Trimming took off 1 base at V and 0 bases at J, with 13 bases between the two ends. Germline V gives CDR1 LNHDA, CDR2 SQIVND (reference sequence). The CDR3 loop spans 17 amino acids. The CDR3 loop reads CASSIGTGRSSYNEQFF. As DNA, the CDR3 is TGTGCCAGTAGTATAGGGACGGGGAGGAGCTCCTACAATGAGCAGTTCTTC.

The J gene is TRBJ1-5, the V gene TRBV5-4; 7 nucleotides line up with TRBD1. In germline, CDR1 is SGHNT, CDR2 YYREEE (reference sequence). The V gene end was trimmed by 0 bases and the J gene end by 4 bases; junction bases not matched to a gene: 7. This CDR3 region has 16 residues. The CDR3 coding sequence is TGTGCCAGCAGCTTGGGCGGGACAGAGAGGAATCAGCCCCAGCATTTT. This gives the protein CASSLGGTERNQPQHF.

This chain links TRBV5-1 with TRBJ2-2, with D perhaps given as TRBD1 or TRBD2 (5 bases each). Trimming stripped 4 bases from V and 1 base from J, with 11 bases between. Germline assignment: CDR1 SGHRS and CDR2 YFSETQ. The CDR3 has 15 residues. CDR3 region: CASSTRDVNTGELFF. The CDR3 nucleotides read TGCGCCAGCAGCACCCGGGACGTGAACACCGGGGAGCTGTTTTTT.

The chain joins TRBV20-1 to TRBJ2-3; 11 bases are a match to TRBD2. With 5 bases clipped from V and 3 bases from J, the junction kept 10 bases outside the gene matches. CDR3 length: 16 residues. Germline V gene data show CDR1 as DFQATT and CDR2 as SNEGSKA (reference sequence). The CDR3 nucleotides read TGCAGTGCTGAAAAATATAGCGGGGGGGCGACAGATACGCAGTATTTT. This sequence encodes CSAEKYSGGATDTQYF.

Only a few counts were recorded for this clonotype. The chain employs TRBV7-8 and TRBJ2-1, with D uncertain. Trimming removed 2 bases from V and 7 bases from J, with 9 bases in between. CDR1 SGHVS and CDR2 FQNEAQ come from the germline V gene. The CDR3 totals 13 residues. The CDR3 protein is CASSLFYVNEQFF. CDR3 nucleotides: TGTGCCAGCAGCTTATTCTATGTTAATGAGCAGTTCTTC.

The chain links TRBV28 to TRBJ2-7, with 9 nucleotides matching TRBD2. The V gene end was trimmed by 4 bases and the J gene end by 0 bases; junction bases not matched to a gene: 10. Germline V gene data show CDR1 as MDHEN and CDR2 as SYDVKM. The CDR3 has 17 amino acids. CDR3 sequence: CASSSPRLAGNSYEQYF. In nucleotides, the CDR3 is TGTGCCAGCAGTTCCCCCAGGCTAGCGGGGAACTCCTACGAGCAGTACTTC.